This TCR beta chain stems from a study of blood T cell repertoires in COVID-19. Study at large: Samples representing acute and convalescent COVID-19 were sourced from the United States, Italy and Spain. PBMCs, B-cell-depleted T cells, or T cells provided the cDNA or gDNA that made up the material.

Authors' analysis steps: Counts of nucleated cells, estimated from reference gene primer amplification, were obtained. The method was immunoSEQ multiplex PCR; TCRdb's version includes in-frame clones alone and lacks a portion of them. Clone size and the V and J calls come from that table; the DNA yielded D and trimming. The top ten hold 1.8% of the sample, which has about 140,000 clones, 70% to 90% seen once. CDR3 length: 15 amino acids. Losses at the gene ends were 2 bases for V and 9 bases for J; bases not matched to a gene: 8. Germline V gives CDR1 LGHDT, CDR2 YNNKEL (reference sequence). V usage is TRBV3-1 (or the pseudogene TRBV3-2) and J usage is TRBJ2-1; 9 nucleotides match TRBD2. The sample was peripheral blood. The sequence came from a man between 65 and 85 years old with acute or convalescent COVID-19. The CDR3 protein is CASSQTSGLLSEQFF. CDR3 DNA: TGTGCCAGCAGCCAAACTAGCGGGCTCCTAAGTGAGCAGTTCTTC.